These 13 T cell receptor beta chains came from one sample sequenced in a study of T-cell reconstitution after alpha-beta-depleted transplantation in children. Preparing the TCRbeta library involved the use of unique molecular identifiers. Via MiXCR, TCRdb re-called the PCR reads, giving one row per CDR3 protein. Of roughly 300,000 distinct CDR3 sequences listed, roughly 11% are singletons. The source was peripheral blood, collected 180 days after TCRalphabeta/CD19-depleted stem cell transplant. These receptors all come from a male patient aged 2 to 9 who had a stem cell transplant for chronic granulomatous disease, so the T cells may come from the graft donor.

This chain joins TRBV6-5 and TRBJ1-6; TRBD1 matches 7 bases. The CDR3 is 15 amino acids. Trimming cost V 4 bases and J 9 bases; bases outside gene matches: 9. The germline CDR1 and CDR2 sequences are MNHEY and SVGAGI. In nucleotides, the CDR3 is TGTGCCAGCAGTTTACGAACAGGGGAGGGTTCACCCCTCCACTTT. Protein: CASSLRTGEGSPLHF.

A few counts support this clonotype. The chain employs TRBV25-1 and TRBJ2-5; 7 bases fit TRBD1. Per the germline V gene, CDR1 is MGHDK and CDR2 is SYGVNS. The CDR3 extends over 16 amino acids. With 1 base clipped from V and 4 bases from J, the junction kept 9 bases outside the gene matches. The chain's CDR3 is CASSESSGTVPETQYF. CDR3 sequence (DNA): TGTGCCAGCAGTGAATCCTCCGGGACAGTCCCAGAGACCCAGTACTTC.

This clonotype was seen ten or more times. The CDR3 nucleotides are TGTGCCAGCAGTTTTGCGGGGGGGCACTACGAGCAGTACTTC. The encoded protein is CASSFAGGHYEQYF. V and J are TRBV12-3 or TRBV12-4 and TRBJ2-7; 9 bases are shared with TRBD2. V lost 3 bases and J lost 3; bases outside the gene matches: 3. The CDR3 runs to 14 residues.

As to this clonotype: A single base separates this from a much larger clone, so it may be a read error. This rearrangement joins TRBV7-2 to TRBJ2-2; D perhaps matches TRBD2 (6 bases). Germline V lookup: CDR1 SGHTA, CDR2 FQGNSA. CDR3 length: 14 amino acids. CDR3 amino acids: CVSSLGRDPGELFF. CDR3 nucleotides: TGTGTCAGCAGCTTAGGGCGGGACCCCGGGGAGCTGTTTTTT. The entire variable domain, with the rest obtained from reference TRBV7-2 and TRBJ2-2, is as follows: GAGVSQSPSNKVTEKGKDVELRCDPISGHTALYWYRQSLGQGLEFLIYFQGNSAPDKSGLPSDRFSAERTGGSVSTLTIQRTQQEDSAVYLCVSSLGRDPGELFFGEGSRLTVL.

This clonotype was seen many times. The chain couples TRBV7-9 to TRBJ1-5, with D possibly matching TRBD1 (5 bases). Trimming left V 4 bases short and J 0 bases short, with 19 bases between. There are 18 residues in the CDR3. Germline V gene sequence: CDR1 SEHNR, CDR2 FQNEAQ (reference sequence). For the CDR3, the DNA is TGTGCCAGCAGCTCAACCGCCGGGACGGAGTATAGCAATCAGCCCCAGCATTTT. It specifies CASSSTAGTEYSNQPQHF.

This clonotype was counted at least ten times. The chain links TRBV20-1 to TRBJ1-5; 7 bases agree with TRBD1. Germline CDR1 DFQATT, CDR2 SNEGSKA (reference sequence). The J segment lost 2 bases and the V segment lost 6 bases, leaving 7 bases of the junction unmatched. The CDR3 loop spans 14 amino acids. CDR3 protein: CSAQNGQGNQPQHF. Written as DNA, the CDR3 is TGCAGTGCCCAAAACGGACAGGGCAATCAGCCCCAGCATTTT.

This clonotype was observed many times. The gene calls are TRBV20-1 and TRBJ2-7, with TRBD1 matching 9 bases. CDR1 DFQATT and CDR2 SNEGSKA come from the germline V gene (reference sequence). Trimming took 3 bases from V and 3 from J; bases not matched to a gene: 3. CDR3 length equals 13 residues. CDR3 loop: CSARGQGDYEQYF. The CDR3 DNA reads as TGCAGTGCTAGGGGACAGGGTGACTACGAGCAGTACTTC.

This clonotype was counted at least ten times. V usage is TRBV5-1 and J usage is TRBJ2-5; TRBD1 is a possible D gene (6 bases). Trimming took off 5 bases at V and 0 bases at J, with 11 bases between the two ends. The CDR3 is made up of 14 amino acids. Per the germline V gene, CDR1 is SGHRS and CDR2 is YFSETQ. This CDR3 reads CASSHRTDQETQYF. In DNA form, the CDR3 reads TGCGCCAGCAGTCACAGGACAGACCAAGAGACCCAGTACTTC.

The chain combines TRBV30 with TRBJ2-1; 8 bases agree with TRBD2. Germline CDR1 reads GTSNPN; CDR2 reads SVGIG (reference sequence). The ends lost 3 bases at V and 0 bases at J; junction bases unmatched: 19. The CDR3 consists of 20 residues. In DNA form, the CDR3 reads TGTGCCTGGAGCCGAAAGGGCGTAGGTAGCGGGAAGAGCTCCTACAATGAGCAGTTCTTC. It specifies CAWSRKGVGSGKSSYNEQFF.

In the case of this clonotype: This may be a read error: a much more frequent sequence differs by one nucleotide. The chain joins TRBV5-5 to TRBJ2-3; D is unclear. The CDR3 runs 15 residues. Germline V CDR1 and CDR2: SGHKS, YYEKEE (reference sequence). The V gene lost 0 bases and the J gene lost 2 bases, with 10 bases spanning the gap. In DNA form, the CDR3 reads TGTGCCAGCAGCTTGGTTAGGTCACACACAGATACGCAGTATTTT. This encodes CASSLVRSHTDTQYF.

This clonotype has a count of ten or more. The chain uses TRBV29-1 and TRBJ1-2; a weak D match, TRBD1 (6 bases). The CDR3 is made up of 13 amino acids. Germline V gene sequence: CDR1 SQVTM, CDR2 ANQGSEA. Trimming removed 4 bases at V and 7 bases at J, with 16 bases between. This CDR3 reads CSVGFAGAGGYTF. Here the CDR3 DNA reads TGCAGCGTTGGTTTCGCAGGGGCTGGTGGCTACACCTTC.

The chain employs TRBV20-1 and TRBJ2-2, with 9 bases aligning to TRBD1. Germline V gene lookup returns CDR1 DFQATT and CDR2 SNEGSKA (reference sequence). The CDR3 contains 15 residues. V shed 6 bases, J shed 5 bases, and the junction held 10 bases outside the gene matches. The DNA for the CDR3 is TGCAGTGCGGCAGGACAGGGGCCAGAAACCGGGGAGCTGTTTTTT. Encoded protein: CSAAGQGPETGELFF.

This clonotype was observed at least ten times. The rearrangement uses TRBV10-1 and TRBJ2-1; D is ambiguous. This CDR3 has 15 amino acids. CDR1 WNHNN and CDR2 SYGVQD come from the germline V gene (reference sequence). V was trimmed by 4 bases and J by 0 bases, leaving 10 bases between them. CDR3 sequence (DNA): TGCGCCAGCAGTGTCGGTCCCAGCTCCTACAATGAGCAGTTCTTC. It translates to CASSVGPSSYNEQFF.